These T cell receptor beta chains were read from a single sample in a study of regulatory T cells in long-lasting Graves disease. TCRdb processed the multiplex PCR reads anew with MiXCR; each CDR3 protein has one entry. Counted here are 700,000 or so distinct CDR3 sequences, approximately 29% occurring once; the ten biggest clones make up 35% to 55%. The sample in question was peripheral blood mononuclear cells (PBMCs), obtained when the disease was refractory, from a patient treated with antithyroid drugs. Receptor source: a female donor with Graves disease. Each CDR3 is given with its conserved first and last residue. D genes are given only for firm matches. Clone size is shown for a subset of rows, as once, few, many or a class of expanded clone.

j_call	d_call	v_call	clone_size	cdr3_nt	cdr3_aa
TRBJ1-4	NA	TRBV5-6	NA	TGTGCCAGCAGCTTGATTGCTCAAACCGGGGGGAAAAAACTGTTTTTT	CASSLIAQTGGKKLFF
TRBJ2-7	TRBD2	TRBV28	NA	TGTGCCAGCAGTTTAATTGAGTTACAAGCGGGAGTTTGGGAGCAGTACTTC	CASSLIELQAGVWEQYF
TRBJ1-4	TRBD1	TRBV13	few	TGTGCCAGCAGCTTAGGGAGCACAGGGGGTGAAAAACTGTTTTTT	CASSLGSTGGEKLFF
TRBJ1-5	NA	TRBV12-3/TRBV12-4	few	TGTGCCAGTCTAATGGCGGGAAGCAATCAGCCCCAGCATTTT	CASLMAGSNQPQHF
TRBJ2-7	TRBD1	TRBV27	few	TGTGCCAGCAGTTTATCGGACGACGGGACAGTTCACGAGCAGTACTTC	CASSLSDDGTVHEQYF
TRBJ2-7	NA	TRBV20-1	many	TGCAGTGCTAGAAGCACCACCTACGAGCAGTACTTC	CSARSTTYEQYF
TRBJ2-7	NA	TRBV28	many	TGTGCCAGCAGGTCCCTCTTTACCTACGAGCAGTACTTC	CASRSLFTYEQYF
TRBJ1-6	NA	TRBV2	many	TGTGCCAGCAGTCCCGGTCGTAATTCACCCCTCCACTTT	CASSPGRNSPLHF
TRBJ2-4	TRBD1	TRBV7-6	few	TGTGCCAGCAGCTTAGAGGACAGGGGCCTCCTGACAGCCAAAAACATTCAGTACTTC	CASSLEDRGLLTAKNIQYF
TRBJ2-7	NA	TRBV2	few	TGTGCCAGCAGGTCTATCTACGAGCAGTACTTC	CASRSIYEQYF
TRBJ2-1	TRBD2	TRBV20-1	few	TGCAGTGCTATCGGGACTAGCGGTTACTACAATGAGCAGTTCTTC	CSAIGTSGYYNEQFF
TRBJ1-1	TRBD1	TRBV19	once	TGTGCCAGTAGTCCACTGACAGGGGCGGGATCCACTGAAGCTTTCTTT	CASSPLTGAGSTEAFF
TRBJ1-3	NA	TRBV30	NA	TGTGCCTGGAGCCGAGGGAGGGGAAACACCATATATTTT	CAWSRGRGNTIYF
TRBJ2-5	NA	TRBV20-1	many	TGCAGTGCCCGGGATGTACGGGGGAACCAAGAGACCCAGTACTTC	CSARDVRGNQETQYF
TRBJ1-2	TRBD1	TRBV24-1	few	TGTGCCACCAGTGACCCGGGACAGGCGTACTATGGCTACACCTTC	CATSDPGQAYYGYTF
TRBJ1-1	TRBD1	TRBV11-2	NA	TGTGCCAGCAGCATAAGCCTAAGACAACCAGGGACAGCCTTTTCTGAAGCTTTCTTT	CASSISLRQPGTAFSEAFF
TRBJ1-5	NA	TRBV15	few	TGTGCCACCAGCAGTTGGACGGAGTATCAGCCCCAGCATTTT	CATSSWTEYQPQHF
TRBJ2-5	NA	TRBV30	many	TGTGCCTGGAGTCACGGCGGCTTCCAAGAGACCCAGTACTTC	CAWSHGGFQETQYF
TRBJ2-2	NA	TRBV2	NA	TGTGCCAAAATGGACACAAACACCGGGGAGCTGTTTTTT	CAKMDTNTGELFF
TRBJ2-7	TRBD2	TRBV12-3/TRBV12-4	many	TGTGCCAGCAGGGAGAGCGGGAGGGGCTCCTACGAGCAGTACTTC	CASRESGRGSYEQYF
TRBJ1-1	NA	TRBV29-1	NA	TGCAGCGTTGCTGGGTTGGTCACTGAAGCTTTCTTT	CSVAGLVTEAFF
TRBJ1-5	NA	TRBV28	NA	TGTGCCAGCAGTTTCCCGAGACCGCAGCCCCAGCATTTT	CASSFPRPQPQHF
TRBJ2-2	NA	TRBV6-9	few	TGTGCCAGCAGTTACTCCCGCCCGCCGCGGTACACCGGGGAGCTGTTTTTT	CASSYSRPPRYTGELFF
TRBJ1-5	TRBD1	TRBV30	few	TGTGCCTGGGGGACAGGGAGAGGGAGCAATCAGCCCCAGCATTTT	CAWGTGRGSNQPQHF
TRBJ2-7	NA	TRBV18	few	TGTGCCAGCTCACGGGGCCGGGAATACGAGCAGTACTTC	CASSRGREYEQYF
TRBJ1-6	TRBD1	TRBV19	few	TGTGCCAGTAGAACATCAGGACAGGATAATTCACCCCTCCACTTT	CASRTSGQDNSPLHF
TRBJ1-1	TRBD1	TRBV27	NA	TGTGCCAGCAGTGTAAGACAGGGTCCTCTACCTGAAGCTTTCTTT	CASSVRQGPLPEAFF
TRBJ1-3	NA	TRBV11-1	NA	TGTGCCAGCAGCTTTTCTGGGATCTCTGGAAACACCATATATTTT	CASSFSGISGNTIYF
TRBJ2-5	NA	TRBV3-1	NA	TGTGCCAGCAGCCAGCCAGGGGGGTTGGAGACCCAGTACTTC	CASSQPGGLETQYF
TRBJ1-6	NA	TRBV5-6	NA	TGTGCCAGCAGCTTGGGGGACCGGGACCCTGATAACTTT	CASSLGDRDPDNF
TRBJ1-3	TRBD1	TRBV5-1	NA	TGCGCCAGCAGCCAATCGACAGGGCCCAACTCTGGAAACACCATATATTTT	CASSQSTGPNSGNTIYF
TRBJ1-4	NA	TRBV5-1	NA	TGCGCCAGCACCCCCGGGGCTTATAATGAAAAACTGTTTTTT	CASTPGAYNEKLFF
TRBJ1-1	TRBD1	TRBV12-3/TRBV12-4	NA	TGTGCCAGCAGTCCAGGACAGGGGGCTTGGGCTTTCTTT	CASSPGQGAWAFF
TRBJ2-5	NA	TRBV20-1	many	TGCAGTGCTAGCCGATCACCGACCCAAGAGACCCAGTACTTC	CSASRSPTQETQYF
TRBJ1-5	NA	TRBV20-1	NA	TGCAGTGCTAGAGATCCCAGGGCTCAGCCCCAGCATTTT	CSARDPRAQPQHF
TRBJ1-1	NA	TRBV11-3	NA	TGTGCCAGCAGCCGGACCGGGGCAATGAACACTGAAGCTTTCTTT	CASSRTGAMNTEAFF
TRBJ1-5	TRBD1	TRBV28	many	TGTGCCAGCAGGCGCGACAGGGGAGGAAATCAGCCCCAGCATTTT	CASRRDRGGNQPQHF
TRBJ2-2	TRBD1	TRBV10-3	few	TGTGCCATCGGCCTGACAGGGGAAACCGGGGAGCTGTTTTTT	CAIGLTGETGELFF
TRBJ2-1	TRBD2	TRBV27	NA	TGTGCCAGCAGCGGACTAGCGGTAGGGCTGGGGATGTTCTTC	CASSGLAVGLGMFF
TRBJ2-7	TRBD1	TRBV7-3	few	TGTGCCAGCAGCTTAGTCCCAGGGACAGGAGCATCCTACGAGCAGTACTTC	CASSLVPGTGASYEQYF
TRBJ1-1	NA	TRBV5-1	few	TGCGCCAGCAGCTTGACAGACCCGACGAACACTGAAGCTTTCTTT	CASSLTDPTNTEAFF
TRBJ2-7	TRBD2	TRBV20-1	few	TGCAGTGCTACTAAACCGACTAGCGGGACTTACGAGCAGTACTTC	CSATKPTSGTYEQYF
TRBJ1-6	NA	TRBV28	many	TGTGCCAGCAGTCCAGGAAGCTCCTATAATTCACCCCTCCACTTT	CASSPGSSYNSPLHF
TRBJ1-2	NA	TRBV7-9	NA	TGCGCCAGCAGCCTAGGGGGGAATGTTGGCTACACCTTC	CASSLGGNVGYTF
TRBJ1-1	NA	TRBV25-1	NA	TGTGCCAGCAGGCCAGCAGGGACAAACACTGAAGCTTTCTTT	CASRPAGTNTEAFF
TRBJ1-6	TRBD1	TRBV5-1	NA	TGCGCCAGCAGCTTTTACAGGGGCGGAAATTCACCCCTCCACTTT	CASSFYRGGNSPLHF
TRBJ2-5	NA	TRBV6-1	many	TGTGCCAGCAGTGAATTTAGAGGGACCCAGTACTTC	CASSEFRGTQYF
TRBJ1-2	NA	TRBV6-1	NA	TGTGCCAGCAGCCCCCGCACAGGAGCCCCTAAGGACTACACCTTC	CASSPRTGAPKDYTF
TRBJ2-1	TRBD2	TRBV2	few	TGTGCCAGCAGTGTAAGGCTAGCGGGGAACAATGAGCAGTTCTTC	CASSVRLAGNNEQFF
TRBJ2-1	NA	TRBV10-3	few	TGTGCCACCTCTGGGGAGGCAGGGGTAAATGAGCAGTTCTTC	CATSGEAGVNEQFF
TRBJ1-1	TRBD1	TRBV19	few	TGTGCCAGTAGTAGGGGACAGGGGGCGCGAGGCACTGAAGCTTTCTTT	CASSRGQGARGTEAFF
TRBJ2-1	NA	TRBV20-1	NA	TGCAGTGCTAGGTCGGCCGTACCGATCAATGAGCAGTTCTTC	CSARSAVPINEQFF
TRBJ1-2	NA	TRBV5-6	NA	TGTGCCAGCAGCTTGGTGGGGACTCTATCGGGCGGATACACCTTC	CASSLVGTLSGGYTF
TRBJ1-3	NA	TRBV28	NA	TGTGCCAGCAGTATCCCCCCGGGGGCATATGGAAACACCATATATTTT	CASSIPPGAYGNTIYF
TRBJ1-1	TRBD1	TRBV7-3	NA	TGTGCCAGCAGCTTATTTGGGGGACAGCCGGGCGGCACTGTAGCTTTCTTT	CASSLFGGQPGGTVAFF
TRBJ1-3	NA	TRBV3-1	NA	TGTGCCAGCAGCCACTGGGGACTAACCGAGGGGGACACCATATATTTT	CASSHWGLTEGDTIYF
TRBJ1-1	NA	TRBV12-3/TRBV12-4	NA	TGTGCCAGCAGTTTCAAGGGGATGGACACTGAAGCTTTCTTT	CASSFKGMDTEAFF
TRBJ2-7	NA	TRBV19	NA	TGTGCCAGTAGTATCGATGCCGGGACCTCCTACGAGCAGTACTTC	CASSIDAGTSYEQYF
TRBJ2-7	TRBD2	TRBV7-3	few	TGTGCCAGCAGCTCCCTGTGTAGCGGGCTAACCTACGAGCAGTACTTC	CASSSLCSGLTYEQYF
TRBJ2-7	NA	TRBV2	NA	TGTGCCAGCAGTGAAGAAAAAGAAGACCCGGACCCCTACGAGCAGTACTTC	CASSEEKEDPDPYEQYF